These T cell receptor beta chains were read from a single sample in a study of T cells of healthy individuals. MiXCR, applied by TCRdb to the 5' RACE reads, yields one record per CDR3 protein. Of 75,000 to 95,000 distinct CDR3 sequences in the sample, 5% were seen once. These receptors came from a female donor in good health. Each CDR3 is given with its conserved first and last residue. Each record gives: V gene, D gene, clone size, J gene, CDR3 DNA, CDR3 protein. The D gene is left open where the match is weak. Not every row has a clone size; where given, it reads once, few, many or a size class.

>TRBV7-2|NA|many|TRBJ1-3
TGTGCCAGCAGCTTAGACGCCTTAACTGGAAACACCATATATTTT
CASSLDALTGNTIYF
>TRBV7-9|TRBD2|NA|TRBJ2-1
TGTGCCAGCAGCGCAGACAGACGCCTACTAGCGGGAGCTTACAATGAGCAGTTCTTC
CASSADRRLLAGAYNEQFF
>TRBV11-2|NA|many|TRBJ1-1
TGTGCCAGCAGCCCCCGACGTAGGAACACTGAAGCTTTCTTT
CASSPRRRNTEAFF
>TRBV28|TRBD1|NA|TRBJ1-6
TGTGCCAGCAGCCGGGGACAGGGGCCTAATTCACCCCTCCACTTT
CASSRGQGPNSPLHF
>TRBV6-2/TRBV6-3|NA|few|TRBJ1-6
TGTGCCAGCAGGCGAACAGAAGCCTATAATTCACCCCTCCACTTT
CASRRTEAYNSPLHF
>TRBV18|NA|many|TRBJ2-1
TGTGCCAGCTCACTTCAGACAGACAATGAGCAGTTCTTC
CASSLQTDNEQFF
>TRBV29-1|NA|many|TRBJ1-2
TGCAGCGTCAAAGACTGGCTCAGTGAACGGGGCTACACCTTC
CSVKDWLSERGYTF
>TRBV5-1|NA|many|TRBJ2-7
TGCGCCAGCAGCCCGCGGGACAGCTCCTACGAGCAGTACTTC
CASSPRDSSYEQYF
>TRBV20-1|TRBD2|many|TRBJ2-1
TGCAGTGCCTTAGCGGGAGTTAATGAGCAGTTCTTC
CSALAGVNEQFF
>TRBV6-5|TRBD1|many|TRBJ2-1
TGTGCCAGCAGTCGTAGACCCAGGGGGTCTGAGAATGAGCAGTTCTTC
CASSRRPRGSENEQFF
>TRBV4-2|TRBD2|many|TRBJ2-3
TGTGCCAGCAGCCTCTGGACTAGCGGTAGAACAGATACGCAGTATTTT
CASSLWTSGRTDTQYF